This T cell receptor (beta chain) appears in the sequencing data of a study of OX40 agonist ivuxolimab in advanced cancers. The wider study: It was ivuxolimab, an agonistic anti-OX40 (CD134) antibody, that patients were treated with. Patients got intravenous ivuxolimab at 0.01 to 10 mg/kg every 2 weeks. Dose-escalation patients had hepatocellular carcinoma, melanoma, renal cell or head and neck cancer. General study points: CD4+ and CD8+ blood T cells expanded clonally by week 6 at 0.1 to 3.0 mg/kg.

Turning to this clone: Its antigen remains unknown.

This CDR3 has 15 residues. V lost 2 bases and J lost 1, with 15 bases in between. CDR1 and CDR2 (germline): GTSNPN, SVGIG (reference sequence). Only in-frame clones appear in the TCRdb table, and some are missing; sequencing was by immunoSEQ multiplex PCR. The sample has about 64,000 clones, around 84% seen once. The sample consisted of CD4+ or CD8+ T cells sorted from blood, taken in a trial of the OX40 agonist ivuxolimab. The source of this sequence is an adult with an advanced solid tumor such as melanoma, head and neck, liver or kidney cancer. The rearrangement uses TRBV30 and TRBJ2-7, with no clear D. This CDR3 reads CAWSSMGWLSYEQYF. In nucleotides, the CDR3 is TGTGCCTGGAGTAGCATGGGGTGGCTGTCCTACGAGCAGTACTTC.